One sample yielded the 2 T cell receptor beta chains listed below, sequenced in a study of post-analysis software for immune sequencing data. Study-level results: Five TRBV segments, TRBV5-6, TRBV5-1 and TRBV20-1 among them, were found more frequent in patients than controls.

No antigen is known for these receptors. The TCR beta cDNA libraries contained unique molecular identifiers. In TCRdb, the PCR reads were re-called with MiXCR into one record per CDR3 protein. Here the sample spans 750,000 to 900,000 distinct CDR3 sequences, around 45% being singletons. Sample: blood. The receptors here all came from a girl between 5 and 17 years old with multiple sclerosis.

This clonotype was seen more than once but under ten times. The chain employs TRBV6-6 and TRBJ2-3; the match to TRBD1 covers 8 bases. Per germline, CDR1 MNHNY and CDR2 SVGAGI (reference sequence). After removal of 5 bases from V and 1 base from J, the junction contained 8 bases not matched to a gene. This CDR3 has 16 residues. The CDR3 coding sequence is TGTGCCAGCAGTCAACAGGGGGACCTGCGCACAGATACGCAGTATTTT. It is translated as CASSQQGDLRTDTQYF.

The chain joins TRBV15 to TRBJ2-5; D is ambiguous. Looked up from germline, CDR1 is LNHNV and CDR2 is YYDKDF (reference sequence). The CDR3 totals 15 residues. The V and J ends lost 0 bases and 3 bases respectively, with 11 bases between them. The CDR3 loop reads CATSRDLSTEETQYF. The CDR3 nucleotides are TGTGCCACCAGCAGAGATTTATCGACGGAAGAGACCCAGTACTTC. Full variable domain (outside the CDR3, taken from reference TRBV15 and TRBJ2-5): DAMVIQNPRYQVTQFGKPVTLSCSQTLNHNVMYWYQQKSSQAPKLLFHYYDKDFNNEADTPDNFQSRRPNTSFCFLDIRSPGLGDTAMYLCATSRDLSTEETQYFGPGTRLLVL.